This entry lists 5 T cell receptor beta chains sequenced from one sample in a study of CD8 T cells in Susac syndrome. The RNA input was roughly 0.45 to 1 ug, and it was reverse transcribed with random hexamers. TCRdb passed the immunoSEQ multiplex PCR reads through MiXCR, listing each CDR3 protein once. The sample holds approximately 75,000 distinct CDR3 sequences, 95% seen once. Source material: CD8+ T cells from PBMCs. These receptors were taken from a human donor in good health.

The gene calls are TRBV25-1 and TRBJ1-1; weak D call: TRBD1 (6 bases). Germline-derived CDR1 and CDR2 are MGHDK and SYGVNS. Deletions cut 8 bases from V and 7 bases from J, with 14 bases between. The CDR3 has 12 residues. The CDR3 spells CASLAGAREAFF. Here the CDR3 DNA reads TGTGCCAGCTTGGCAGGGGCGCGTGAAGCTTTCTTT. Drawing the rest from reference TRBV25-1 and TRBJ1-1, the complete variable domain is EADIYQTPRYLVIGTGKKITLECSQTMGHDKMYWYQQDPGMELHLIHYSYGVNSTEKGDLSSESTVSRIRTEHFPLTLESARPSHTSQYLCASLAGAREAFFGQGTRLTVV.

The chain couples TRBV29-1 to TRBJ2-2; TRBD1 aligns across 7 bases. In germline, CDR1 is SQVTM, CDR2 ANQGSEA. The CDR3 sequence is 14 residues long. The ends lost 4 bases at V and 1 base at J; junction bases unmatched: 3. The CDR3: CSVVGQKNTGELFF. The DNA of the CDR3 is TGCAGCGTTGTGGGACAGAAGAACACCGGGGAGCTGTTTTTT.

The V call is TRBV20-1, the J call TRBJ2-1; 11 nucleotides align to TRBD1. CDR1 and CDR2 (germline): DFQATT, SNEGSKA (reference sequence). The J segment lost 7 bases and the V segment lost 5 bases, leaving 10 bases of the junction unmatched. The CDR3 consists of 15 residues. The CDR3 region is CSAPGTGGRWNEQFF. CDR3 nucleotide sequence: TGCAGTGCTCCAGGGACAGGGGGTCGGTGGAATGAGCAGTTCTTC.

The chain employs TRBV28 and TRBJ2-3, with D perhaps TRBD2 (5 bases). V was clipped by 5 bases and J by 2 bases, with 14 bases between them. The CDR3 has 15 amino acids. The germline gives CDR1 MDHEN, CDR2 SYDVKM. The CDR3 here is CASSPRGVLTDTQYF. The CDR3 DNA follows: TGTGCCAGCAGTCCCCGGGGAGTCCTCACAGATACGCAGTATTTT.

The V gene is TRBV6-2 or TRBV6-3, the J gene TRBJ2-1; 7 bases agree with TRBD2. CDR1 and CDR2 (germline): MNHEY, SVGEGT. V shed 7 bases, J shed 9 bases, and the junction held 3 bases outside the gene matches. The CDR3 sequence is 11 residues long. CDR3 nucleotide sequence: TGTGCCAGCATGGCGGGAGTTGAGCAGTTCTTC. Translation gives CASMAGVEQFF.